The rows below give T cell receptor beta chains drawn from one sample of a study of T cells in Graves' hyperthyroidism and ophthalmopathy. TCRdb redid the calling of the multiplex PCR reads with MiXCR, one entry per CDR3 protein. The repertoire includes some 740,000 distinct CDR3 sequences, approximately 15% of them detected once, and about a tenth sits in the top ten. The sample taken for sequencing was blood. The receptors originated from a young woman with Graves' hyperthyroidism. Each CDR3 is given with its conserved first and last residue. The D gene is left open where the match is weak. A row's size may be missing; if present it is once, few, many or a size class.

abundance	v_gene	j_gene	d_gene	CDR3nt	CDR3aa
many	TRBV20-1	TRBJ2-7	-	TGCAGTGCTTTACGACGGTTATCCTACGAGCAGTACTTC	CSALRRLSYEQYF
-	TRBV20-1	TRBJ2-6	TRBD1	TGCAGTGCTAGTAAGGGGGCCGGGGCCAACGTCCTGACTTTC	CSASKGAGANVLTF
few	TRBV2	TRBJ1-5	-	TGTGCCAGCAGTGTTAGGCGTGGCAATCAGCCCCAGCATTTT	CASSVRRGNQPQHF
many	TRBV6-2/TRBV6-3	TRBJ1-1	TRBD1	TGTGCCAGCAGTTACTCGACCAGGGGGCTTGACACTGAAGCTTTCTTT	CASSYSTRGLDTEAFF
many	TRBV6-1	TRBJ2-2	TRBD2	TGTGCCAGCAGATTCCGAGGACTAGCAGACACCGGGGAGCTGTTTTTT	CASRFRGLADTGELFF
few	TRBV7-9	TRBJ2-5	-	TGTGCCAGCAGCTTAGGGTCCCGAGGTTTGGGGACCCAGTACTTC	CASSLGSRGLGTQYF
many	TRBV5-1	TRBJ1-2	-	TGCGCCAGCAGCTTGGAGCAGGGGCTCTATGGCTACACCTTC	CASSLEQGLYGYTF
-	TRBV12-3/TRBV12-4	TRBJ2-7	-	TGTGCCAGCAGTTCCCCCTCGACGTCGTCGGTTTGGAACGAGCAGTACTTC	CASSSPSTSSVWNEQYF
many	TRBV6-6	TRBJ2-1	-	TGTGCCAGCAGTTACTCGAGAGACCTGGGCTACAATGAGCAGTTCTTC	CASSYSRDLGYNEQFF
many	TRBV11-2	TRBJ2-5	-	TGTGCCAGCAGCTTAGGGGGCACCCAAGAGACCCAGTACTTC	CASSLGGTQETQYF
many	TRBV11-2	TRBJ2-1	TRBD1	TGTGCCAGCAGCCCAATTGACAGGGGAAAAACCTCCTACAATGAGCAGTTCTTC	CASSPIDRGKTSYNEQFF
-	TRBV27	TRBJ2-7	TRBD1	TGTGCCAGCAGTTTACAGGGGACAGGGGGCGACGAGCAGTACTTC	CASSLQGTGGDEQYF
few	TRBV6-1	TRBJ2-5	TRBD2	TGTGCCAGCAGCCCCGGGCGGGGGTATGGTCGGGGTATAGAGACCCAGTACTTC	CASSPGRGYGRGIETQYF
many	TRBV3-1	TRBJ2-1	TRBD2	TGTGCCAGCAGCCAAGAAACTAGCGGGAGGGCCGATGAGCAGTTCTTC	CASSQETSGRADEQFF
-	TRBV19	TRBJ1-1	-	TGTGCCAGTAGTGGAGCCTCCTTCAGGGCCCTGAACACTGAAGCTTTCTTT	CASSGASFRALNTEAFF
many	TRBV2	TRBJ1-5	TRBD1	TGTGCCAGCAGGCTAGCGGGACAGGGGGCCAGTCAGCCCCAGCATTTT	CASRLAGQGASQPQHF
-	TRBV27	TRBJ2-7	TRBD2	TGTGCCAGCAGTTTAGGCCCCCTACCCACTGGCGGGAGGGGCACTTACGAGCAGTACTTC	CASSLGPLPTGGRGTYEQYF
many	TRBV7-2	TRBJ2-7	TRBD2	TGTGCCAGCAGCCCGACTAGCGGGAACTACGAGCAGTACTTC	CASSPTSGNYEQYF
-	TRBV6-5	TRBJ2-5	-	TGTGCCAGCAGTTACTCTGTGGGGGTAACAGAGACCCAGTACTTC	CASSYSVGVTETQYF
-	TRBV4-1	TRBJ2-1	-	TGCGCCAGCAGCCAAGGGTACGTTAGCGCCCAAGAGACCCAGTTCTTC	CASSQGYVSAQETQFF
many	TRBV28	TRBJ2-7	TRBD1	TGTGCCAGCAGTCCTCCCGGGACAGGGAGTTTGGGAACCTACGAGCAGTACTTC	CASSPPGTGSLGTYEQYF
-	TRBV6-2/TRBV6-3	TRBJ2-1	-	TGTGCCAGCACCCCGTCAACAGGATCGATAGGGCAGTTCTTC	CASTPSTGSIGQFF
few	TRBV30	TRBJ1-1	-	TGTGCCTGGAACCGGCGGGCGGACACTGAAGCTTTCTTT	CAWNRRADTEAFF
many	TRBV2	TRBJ1-5	-	TGTGCCAGCAGCTATAGCAATCAGCCCCAGCATTTT	CASSYSNQPQHF
-	TRBV4-3	TRBJ1-2	TRBD1	TGCGCCAGCAGCCAAGAGACAGGGGTATTGGGGGTTGGCTACACCTTC	CASSQETGVLGVGYTF
many	TRBV20-1	TRBJ2-7	TRBD1	TGCAGTGCTAGAAGTTTCGGGACAGGGGGCTACGAGCAGTACTTC	CSARSFGTGGYEQYF
once	TRBV27	TRBJ1-1	-	TGTGCCAGCAGTAACCAGGAGAACACTGAAGCTTTCTTT	CASSNQENTEAFF
-	TRBV3-1	TRBJ2-7	TRBD1	TGTGCCAGCAGGGGGACAGGGTTCAATGAGCAGTACTTC	CASRGTGFNEQYF
many	TRBV30	TRBJ2-3	-	TGTGCCTGGAGTGTACGCCCTGGAGGGAGCACAGATACGCAGTATTTT	CAWSVRPGGSTDTQYF
few	TRBV5-1	TRBJ2-5	-	TGCGCCAGCAGCAACGACATCTACGGGTGGGAGACCCAGTACTTC	CASSNDIYGWETQYF
many	TRBV3-1	TRBJ2-7	-	TGTGCCAGCAGCCAGGTGTACGAGCAGTACTTC	CASSQVYEQYF
few	TRBV7-9	TRBJ2-7	-	TGTGCCAGCGGCCGTGGTAGGTTGAGCTACGAGCAGTACTTC	CASGRGRLSYEQYF
-	TRBV9	TRBJ2-7	TRBD1	TGTGCCAGCAGCGTCGGGACAGGATTCTACGAGCAGTGCTTC	CASSVGTGFYEQCF
few	TRBV20-1	TRBJ1-5	-	TGCAGTGCTAGTCCCGTCCGGGGCAATCAGCCCCAGCATTTT	CSASPVRGNQPQHF
many	TRBV28	TRBJ1-2	TRBD1	TGTGCCAGCAGTCAACAGGGGAACGGCTATGGCTACACCTTC	CASSQQGNGYGYTF
-	TRBV6-1	TRBJ2-5	-	TGTGCCAGCCTTTTTATTGAGACCCAGTACTTC	CASLFIETQYF
few	TRBV24-1	TRBJ1-5	-	TGTGCCACCAGTGATTCCAGGGTGTCTCAGCCCCAGCATTTT	CATSDSRVSQPQHF
-	TRBV20-1	TRBJ1-5	TRBD1	TGCAGTGCTAGTCTGGACAGGGTCAATCCCAAACAGGGTGGTTGGAGCAATCAGCCCCAGCATTTT	CSASLDRVNPKQGGWSNQPQHF
many	TRBV27	TRBJ2-3	TRBD2	TGTGCCAGCAGTCCCCTCCTACTAGCGGGAGTGACAGATACGCAGTATTTT	CASSPLLLAGVTDTQYF
few	TRBV20-1	TRBJ2-7	-	TGCAGTGCTAGAAACATTCTGCCCTACGAGCAGTACTTC	CSARNILPYEQYF
few	TRBV29-1	TRBJ2-1	TRBD2	TGCAGCGTTGAAGATCGGCCTGGGAGGGGTGGAAACAATGAGCAGTTCTTC	CSVEDRPGRGGNNEQFF
many	TRBV5-1	TRBJ2-1	-	TGCGCCAGCAACTGGGAGGGGGCCTCATACAATGAGCAGTTCTTC	CASNWEGASYNEQFF